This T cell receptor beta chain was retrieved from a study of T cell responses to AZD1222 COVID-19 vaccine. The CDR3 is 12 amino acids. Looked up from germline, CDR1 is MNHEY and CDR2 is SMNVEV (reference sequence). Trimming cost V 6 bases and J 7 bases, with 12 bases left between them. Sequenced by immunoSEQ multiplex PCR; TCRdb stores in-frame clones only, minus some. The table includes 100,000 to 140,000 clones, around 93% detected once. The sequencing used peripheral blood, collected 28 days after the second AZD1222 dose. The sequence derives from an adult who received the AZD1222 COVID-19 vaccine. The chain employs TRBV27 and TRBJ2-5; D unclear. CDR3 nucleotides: TGTGCCAGCAGCCCCTCCGCTGGGACCCAGTACTTC. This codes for CASSPSAGTQYF.